Here is one T cell receptor beta chain with its context. What it binds is not known. Trimming removed 0 bases from V and 2 bases from J, with 12 bases in between. This CDR3 comprises 15 residues. Germline loops: CDR1 SGDLS, CDR2 YYNGEE. For every sample, about 10^5 TCR templates were assayed. Only in-frame clones appear in the TCRdb table, and some are missing; sequencing was by immunoSEQ multiplex PCR. Of roughly 120,000 clones in the sample, around 94% were seen once. The data belong to a study of siplizumab effects on memory and regulatory T cells. Study findings and constraints: Naive or memory phenotype was unassignable for roughly 75-97% of proliferating CD4+ or CD8+ clones.

This chain uses TRBV9 with TRBJ2-7; TRBD1 is a possible D gene (6 bases). The sample taken for sequencing was non-Treg CD4+ T cells sorted from blood. The TCR originated in a human donor in good health. DNA of the CDR3: TGTGCCAGCAGCGTAGCGGGGTCAGGGGCCTACGAGCAGTACTTC. Translation: CASSVAGSGAYEQYF.